This T cell receptor (beta chain) was identified during a study of cytotoxic CD8 clonotypes in ibrutinib-treated CLL. Study observations and caveats: Baseline levels of clonality went above those of age-matched healthy donors and moved with circulating CD8+ T-cell counts.

Depth targeted 1 in 200,000 to 1 in 1 million T cells, averaging around 9.5x coverage per clonotype. TCRdb's table, derived via immunoSEQ multiplex PCR, lists solely in-frame clones and lacks some. Of about 140,000 clones in the sample, roughly 90% were seen once. Germline V lookup: CDR1 SGHTA, CDR2 FQGTGA. V gave up 5 bases and J gave up 4 bases, with 20 bases separating them. The CDR3 sequence is 16 residues long. On this clone: What it binds is not known.

The TCR comes from a human donor with chronic lymphocytic leukemia. This chain uses TRBV7-3 with TRBJ2-5, with D maybe TRBD1 (5 bases). Specimen: PBMCs, collected after 12 months of ibrutinib treatment. In DNA form, the CDR3 reads TGTGCCAGCAGCCAATCGGGCCCAGCAGGGCGAGAGACCCAGTACTTC. Translated, it gives CASSQSGPAGRETQYF.